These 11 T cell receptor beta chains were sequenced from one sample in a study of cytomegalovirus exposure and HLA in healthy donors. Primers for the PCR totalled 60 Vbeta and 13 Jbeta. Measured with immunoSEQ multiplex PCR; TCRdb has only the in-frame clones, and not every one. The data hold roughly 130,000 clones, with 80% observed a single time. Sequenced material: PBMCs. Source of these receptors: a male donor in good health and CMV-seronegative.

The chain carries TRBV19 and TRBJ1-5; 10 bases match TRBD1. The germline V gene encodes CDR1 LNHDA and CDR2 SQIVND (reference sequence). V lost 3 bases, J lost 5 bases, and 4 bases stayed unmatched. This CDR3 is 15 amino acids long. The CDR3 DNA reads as TGTGCCAGTAGTATTTTTGGGACAGGGGATCAGCCCCAGCATTTT. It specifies CASSIFGTGDQPQHF.

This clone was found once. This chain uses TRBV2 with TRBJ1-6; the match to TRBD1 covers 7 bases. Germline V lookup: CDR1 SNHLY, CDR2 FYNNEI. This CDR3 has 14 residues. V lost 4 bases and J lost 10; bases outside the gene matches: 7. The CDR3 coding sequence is TGTGCCAGCAGTGGACAGGGCGGAGAATCACCCCTCCACTTT. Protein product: CASSGQGGESPLHF.

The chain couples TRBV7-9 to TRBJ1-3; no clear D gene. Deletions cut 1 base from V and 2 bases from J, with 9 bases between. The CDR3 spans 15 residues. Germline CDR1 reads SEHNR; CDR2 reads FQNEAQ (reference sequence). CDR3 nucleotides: TGTGCCAGCAGCTTAGACAGAGCCCCTGGAAACACCATATATTTT. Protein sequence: CASSLDRAPGNTIYF.

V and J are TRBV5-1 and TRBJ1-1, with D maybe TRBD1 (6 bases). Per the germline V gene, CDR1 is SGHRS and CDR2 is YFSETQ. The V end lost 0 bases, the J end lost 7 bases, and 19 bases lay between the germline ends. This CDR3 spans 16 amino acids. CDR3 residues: CASSLGDTARGSEAFF. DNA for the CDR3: TGCGCCAGCAGCTTGGGGGATACAGCTAGGGGGAGTGAAGCTTTCTTT.

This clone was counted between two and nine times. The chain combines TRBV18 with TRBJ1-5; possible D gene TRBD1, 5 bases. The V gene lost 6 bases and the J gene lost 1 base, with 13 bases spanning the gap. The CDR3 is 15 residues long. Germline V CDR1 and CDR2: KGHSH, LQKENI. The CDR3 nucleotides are TGTGCCAGCTCGCGGGGGACGGGAAGCAATCAGCCCCAGCATTTT. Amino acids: CASSRGTGSNQPQHF.

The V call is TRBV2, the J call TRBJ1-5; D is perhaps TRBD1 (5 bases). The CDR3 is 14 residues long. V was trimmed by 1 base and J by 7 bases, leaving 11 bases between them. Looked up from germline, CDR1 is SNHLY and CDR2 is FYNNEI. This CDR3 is CASSEGGTQQPQHF. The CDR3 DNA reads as TGTGCCAGCAGTGAAGGGGGCACCCAGCAGCCCCAGCATTTT.

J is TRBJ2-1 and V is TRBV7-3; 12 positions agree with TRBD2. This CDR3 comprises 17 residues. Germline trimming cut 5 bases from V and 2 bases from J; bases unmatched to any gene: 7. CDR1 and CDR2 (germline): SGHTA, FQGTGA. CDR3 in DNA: TGTGCCAGCAGCCCCCTAGCGGGGGGGCACCCCTACAATGAGCAGTTCTTC. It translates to CASSPLAGGHPYNEQFF.

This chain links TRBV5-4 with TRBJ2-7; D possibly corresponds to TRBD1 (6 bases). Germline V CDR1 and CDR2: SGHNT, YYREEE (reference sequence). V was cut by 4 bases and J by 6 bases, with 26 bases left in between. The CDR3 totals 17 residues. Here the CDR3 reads CASSGSPRGGAGREQYF. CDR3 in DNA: TGTGCCAGCAGCGGCAGTCCGAGAGGGGGAGCCGGACGCGAGCAGTACTTC.

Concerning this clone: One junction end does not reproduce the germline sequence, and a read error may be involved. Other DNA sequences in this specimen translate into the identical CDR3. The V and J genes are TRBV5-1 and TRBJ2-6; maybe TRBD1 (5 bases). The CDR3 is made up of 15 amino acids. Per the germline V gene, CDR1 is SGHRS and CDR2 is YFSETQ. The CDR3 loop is CASSLGVSGANGLTF. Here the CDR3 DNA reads TGCGCCAGCAGCTTGGGGGTCTCTGGGGCCAACGGCCTGACTTTC.

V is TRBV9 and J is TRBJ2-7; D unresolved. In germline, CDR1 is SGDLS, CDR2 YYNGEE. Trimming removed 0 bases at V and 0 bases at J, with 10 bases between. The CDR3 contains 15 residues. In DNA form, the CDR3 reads TGTGCCAGCAGCGTAGGTGATTCCAGCTCCTACGAGCAGTACTTC. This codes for CASSVGDSSSYEQYF. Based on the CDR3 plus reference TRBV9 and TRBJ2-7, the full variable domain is DSGVTQTPKHLITATGQRVTLRCSPRSGDLSVYWYQQSLDQGLQFLIQYYNGEERAKGNILERFSAQQFPDLHSELNLSSLELGDSALYFCASSVGDSSSYEQYFGPGTRLTVT.

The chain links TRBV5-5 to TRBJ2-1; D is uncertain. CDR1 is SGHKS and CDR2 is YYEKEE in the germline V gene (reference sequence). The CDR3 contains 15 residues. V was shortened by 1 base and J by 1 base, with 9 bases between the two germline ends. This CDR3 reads CASSLRTTSYNEQFF. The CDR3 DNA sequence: TGTGCCAGCAGCTTGAGAACTACTTCCTACAATGAGCAGTTCTTC.